This TCR beta chain was recovered during a study of metastatic and nonmetastatic thyroid tumors (dated by TCRdb to between 2020 and 2021). In terms of the full investigation: The researchers compared repertoires between peripheral blood samples and tumor or nodule tissue samples from patients with malignant or benign thyroid disease.

The library came from PCR. TCRdb records Illumina HiSeq 4000 as the sequencer. High-throughput sequencing was used to profile the TCR beta-chain CDR3 region of each patient. The study's processing was this. A classifier to discriminate distant-metastatic papillary thyroid cancer patients was built from CDR3 differences across clinicopathological groups. The Shannon index was used to assess repertoire diversity, and the Morisita-Horn index was used to assess tumor-blood repertoire similarity. Using fastp at Q25 and MiXCR, TCRdb reprocessed the public reads and kept productive beta chains. These V and J calls rely on TCRdb rather than the paper's analysis. Here the sample has around 20,000 clones; roughly 12% occur a single time. The ten largest clones capture roughly 25% of the sample. This clone was recorded many times. This receptor's antigen is unknown. The input lacks base qualities; no much larger clone sits a single base away.

A distance of 12 bases separates the germline ends of V and J, which lose 5 bases and 1 base respectively. Taken from cysteine to phenylalanine, the CDR3 has 15 residues. Here the CDR3 DNA is all that survives: 45 bases in frame from base 1. In the germline V gene, CDR1 corresponds to SGHRS and CDR2 to YFSETQ. Before undergoing thyroid surgery, none of the patients had been given any kind of treatment. Using T-cell receptor beta sequencing, the researchers looked back retrospectively at clinical samples from patients, gathered between about 2011 and 2018. What the research found in general, with its limitations: In both blood and tumor samples, TCR beta diversity was reported to be significantly higher in malignant tumors than in benign nodules.

Rearrangement joined TRBV5-1 to TRBJ2-2; confidence is insufficient to name the D gene. The sequenced sample was blood. The receptor was derived from a female donor with papillary thyroid cancer or a benign thyroid nodule (not recorded which). Some clones in this sample may be carry-over from other donors' samples. Read as DNA, the sequence is TGCGCCAGCAGTAGGGTACAACGGAACACCGGGGAGCTGTTTTTT. Translated, it reads CASSRVQRNTGELFF.